This T cell receptor beta chain was found in a study of cytomegalovirus exposure and HLA in healthy donors. Overall study context: T cells numbering about 180 million yielded more than 100 million unique TCR beta sequences in an earlier analysis.

CDR3 length: 13 residues. CDR1 is SGHTA and CDR2 is FQGTGA in the germline V gene. After removal of 5 bases from V and 12 bases from J, the junction contained 9 bases not matched to a gene. Both 60 Vbeta primers and 13 Jbeta primers went into the PCR. Clones were sequenced by immunoSEQ multiplex PCR, and TCRdb holds only the in-frame ones, with some missing. This listing includes tens of thousands of clones. About this clone itself: The antigen is undetermined.

Findings and limits, study-wide: In a later analysis, common viral pathogens appeared linked to several of the most significant clusters. High sensitivity and specificity were reportedly achieved when the classifier diagnosed cytomegalovirus status.

This receptor was taken from a woman in her thirties in good health and CMV-seronegative. The chain has TRBV7-3 and TRBJ2-3; TRBD1 matches at 9 bases. Sequenced: PBMCs. The CDR3: CASSRDYRGHQYF. CDR3 nucleotides: TGTGCCAGCAGCCGAGACTACAGGGGGCATCAGTATTTT.